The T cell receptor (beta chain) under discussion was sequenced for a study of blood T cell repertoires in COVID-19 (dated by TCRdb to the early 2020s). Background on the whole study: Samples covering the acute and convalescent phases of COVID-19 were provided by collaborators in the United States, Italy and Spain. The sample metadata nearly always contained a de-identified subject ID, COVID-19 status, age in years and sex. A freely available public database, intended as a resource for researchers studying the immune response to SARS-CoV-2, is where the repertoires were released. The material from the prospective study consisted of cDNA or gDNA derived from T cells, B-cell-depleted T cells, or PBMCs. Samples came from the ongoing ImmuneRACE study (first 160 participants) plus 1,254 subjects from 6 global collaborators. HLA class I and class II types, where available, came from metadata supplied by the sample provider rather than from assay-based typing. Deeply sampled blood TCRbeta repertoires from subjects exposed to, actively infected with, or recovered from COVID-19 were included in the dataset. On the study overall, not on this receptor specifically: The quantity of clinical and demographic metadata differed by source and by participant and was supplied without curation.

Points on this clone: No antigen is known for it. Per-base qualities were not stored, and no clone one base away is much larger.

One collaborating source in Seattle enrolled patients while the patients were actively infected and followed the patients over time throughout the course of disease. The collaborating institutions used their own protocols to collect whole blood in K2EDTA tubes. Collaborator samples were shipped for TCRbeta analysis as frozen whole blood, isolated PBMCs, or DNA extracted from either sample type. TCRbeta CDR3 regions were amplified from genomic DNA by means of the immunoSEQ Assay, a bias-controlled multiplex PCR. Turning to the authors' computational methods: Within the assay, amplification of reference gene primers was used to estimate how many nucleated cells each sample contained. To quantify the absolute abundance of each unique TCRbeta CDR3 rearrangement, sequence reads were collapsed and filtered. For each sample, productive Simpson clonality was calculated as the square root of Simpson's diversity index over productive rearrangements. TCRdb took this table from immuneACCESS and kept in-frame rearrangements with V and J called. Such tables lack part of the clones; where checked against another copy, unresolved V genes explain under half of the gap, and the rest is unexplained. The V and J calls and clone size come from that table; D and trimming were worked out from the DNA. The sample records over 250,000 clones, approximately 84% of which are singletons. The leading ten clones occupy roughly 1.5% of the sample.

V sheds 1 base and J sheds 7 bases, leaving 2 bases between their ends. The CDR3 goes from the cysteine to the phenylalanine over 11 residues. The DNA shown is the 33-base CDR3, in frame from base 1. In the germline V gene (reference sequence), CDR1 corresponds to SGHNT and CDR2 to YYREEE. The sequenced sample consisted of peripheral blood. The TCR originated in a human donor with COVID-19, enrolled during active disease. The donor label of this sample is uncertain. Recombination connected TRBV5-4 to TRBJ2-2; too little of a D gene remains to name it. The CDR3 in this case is CASSLYGELFF. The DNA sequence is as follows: TGTGCCAGCAGCTTGTACGGGGAGCTGTTTTTT.